These T cell receptor beta chains were read from a single sample in a study of T cell repertoires in cytomegalovirus infection. No antigens are known for them. In TCRdb, the reads were re-called with MiXCR into one record per CDR3 protein. The table includes hundreds of thousands of distinct CDR3 sequences, 25% to 40% detected once. Sequencing was performed on cultured CD8+ T cells from PBMCs, taken from culture after CMV antigen stimulation. These receptors were obtained from a human donor in good health (CMV status not recorded). Some clones in this sample may be carry-over from other donors' samples. CDR3s include the opening cysteine and the closing phenylalanine or tryptophan. The D gene is left open where the match is weak. Some rows mark clone size as missing; the rest say once, few, many or name a class of expanded clone.

V,size,J,D,CDR3,DNA
TRBV27,NA,TRBJ1-1,NA,CANSLGGANTEAFF,TGTGCCAACAGTTTGGGGGGCGCGAACACTGAAGCTTTCTTT
TRBV9,NA,TRBJ2-1,TRBD2,CASSVGAGGNNEQFF,TGTGCCAGCAGCGTAGGAGCGGGGGGCAACAATGAGCAGTTCTTC
TRBV27,NA,TRBJ2-5,TRBD2,CASSGLAMETQYF,TGTGCCAGCAGCGGACTAGCGATGGAGACCCAGTACTTC
TRBV27,few,TRBJ2-1,TRBD1,CASSLTGGGNEQFF,TGTGCCAGCAGTTTGACAGGGGGAGGGAATGAGCAGTTCTTC
TRBV12-3/TRBV12-4,NA,TRBJ1-5,NA,CASTNLINQPQHF,TGTGCCAGCACCAACCTAATCAATCAGCCCCAGCATTTT
TRBV24-1,few,TRBJ1-2,TRBD1,CATSDAGTGTSYGYTF,TGTGCCACCAGTGACGCCGGGACAGGGACTTCCTATGGCTACACCTTC
TRBV7-6,many,TRBJ2-7,TRBD2,CASSEAAGGYEQYF,TGTGCCAGCAGCGAAGCTGCGGGAGGGTACGAGCAGTACTTC
TRBV12-5,NA,TRBJ1-1,TRBD1,CASGFSGTGPVSSALSAEAFF,TGTGCTAGTGGTTTCTCCGGGACAGGACCCGTATCTTCCGCCCTCTCGGCTGAAGCTTTCTTT
TRBV4-1,NA,TRBJ2-3,NA,CASSQDPGGHTQYF,TGCGCCAGCAGCCAAGATCCGGGCGGACATACGCAGTATTTT
TRBV12-3/TRBV12-4,many,TRBJ1-6,NA,CASSPAGSRYNSPLHF,TGTGCCAGCAGTCCGGCTGGCAGCCGGTATAATTCACCCCTCCACTTT
TRBV7-6,few,TRBJ2-2,NA,CASSPPQGGSNTGELFF,TGTGCCAGCAGCCCCCCACAGGGTGGGTCGAACACCGGGGAGCTGTTTTTT
TRBV7-9,NA,TRBJ2-7,NA,CASSLVKSSYEQYF,TGTGCCAGCAGCTTAGTAAAGTCCTCCTACGAGCAGTACTTC
TRBV4-1,NA,TRBJ2-5,TRBD2,CASSQGKGLAGEQETQYF,TGCGCCAGCAGCCAAGGAAAGGGTCTAGCGGGCGAACAAGAGACCCAGTACTTC
TRBV27,NA,TRBJ2-3,TRBD2,CASSLYLLAGRTDTQYF,TGTGCCAGCAGTTTATATTTACTAGCGGGACGCACAGATACGCAGTATTTT
TRBV7-8,few,TRBJ2-1,TRBD2,CASRPERGPLNEQFF,TGTGCCAGCAGACCGGAGCGGGGGCCTCTCAATGAGCAGTTCTTC
TRBV12-3/TRBV12-4,NA,TRBJ1-1,NA,CASSLTTPGAEAFF,TGTGCCAGCAGTTTAACCACCCCAGGCGCTGAAGCTTTCTTT
TRBV29-1,NA,TRBJ2-5,NA,CSVEVQKRTKTQYF,TGCAGCGTTGAAGTGCAGAAAAGGACGAAGACCCAGTACTTC
TRBV27,many,TRBJ2-3,TRBD1,CASSLMTGGKLTDTQYF,TGTGCCAGCAGCCTGATGACAGGGGGCAAACTCACAGATACGCAGTATTTT
TRBV27,once,TRBJ2-2,NA,CVSSFSRTGELFF,TGTGTCAGCAGTTTTAGTAGAACCGGGGAGCTGTTTTTT
TRBV6-5,few,TRBJ2-1,NA,CASSYSVGRRDEQFF,TGTGCCAGCAGTTACTCGGTTGGTCGTAGGGATGAGCAGTTCTTC
TRBV5-4,NA,TRBJ2-7,NA,CASSLDPGLRYEQYF,TGTGCCAGCAGCTTGGATCCGGGGCTCAGGTACGAGCAGTACTTC
TRBV7-8,many,TRBJ2-3,NA,CASSLKGWGTDTQYF,TGTGCCAGCAGCTTAAAAGGTTGGGGGACAGATACGCAGTATTTT
TRBV7-9,NA,TRBJ1-4,NA,CASSSISQGNEKLFF,TGTGCCAGCAGCTCGATTAGTCAGGGTAATGAAAAACTGTTTTTT
TRBV6-2/TRBV6-3,NA,TRBJ2-5,NA,CASQSPGTQYF,TGTGCCAGCCAGTCCCCGGGGACCCAGTACTTC
TRBV28,many,TRBJ2-1,NA,CASSPAREAYNEQFF,TGTGCCAGCAGCCCCGCCCGGGAAGCCTACAATGAGCAGTTCTTC
TRBV6-1,NA,TRBJ1-2,TRBD1,CASSEAYQGQSYDYTF,TGTGCCAGCAGTGAAGCCTACCAGGGACAGAGCTATGACTACACCTTC
TRBV7-9,NA,TRBJ2-5,TRBD2,CASSLEAGDPQETQYF,TGTGCCAGCAGCTTAGAGGCGGGGGACCCCCAAGAGACCCAGTACTTC
TRBV6-5,once,TRBJ2-7,NA,CASSYDSPGEQYF,TGTGCCAGCAGTTACGACTCGCCAGGGGAGCAGTACTTC
TRBV10-3,NA,TRBJ2-5,NA,CAISSTGNQETQYF,TGTGCCATCAGTTCTACAGGGAACCAAGAGACCCAGTACTTC
TRBV7-7,NA,TRBJ2-3,NA,CASSQGRGPPDTQYF,TGTGCTAGCAGCCAGGGCAGGGGTCCCCCAGATACGCAGTATTTT